The clone carrying this T cell receptor beta chain has more than one count but fewer than ten. The antigen is not known. The data originate from a study of T cells after yellow fever vaccination. Study details: The authors prepared low-cell-number fractions using SMART-Seq v4 Ultra Low Input. Study-wide findings and caveats: Though it reached lower strength, the secondary response hit its peak faster, day 5 versus 15. Relatively few clonotypes were ones that appeared in both CD4 and CD8 compartments.

TCRdb re-called the 5' RACE reads with MiXCR, one entry per CDR3 protein. The sample records tens of thousands of distinct CDR3 sequences, around 7.8% being singletons. CDR3 size: 19 residues. CDR1 MNHNS and CDR2 SASEGT come from the germline V gene. V gave up 6 bases and J gave up 1 base; unmatched junction bases: 16. This sequence originates from a man younger than 30 who received the YFV17D yellow fever vaccine. The V and J genes are TRBV6-1 and TRBJ1-3; 9 bases are a match to TRBD1. The input for sequencing was CD8+ T cells sorted from PBMCs, taken approximately 11 days after the first yellow fever vaccination. The CDR3 DNA sequence: TGTGCCAGCAGACCCTCCGGGACAGGGTTCGTTTTGTCTGGAAACACCATATATTTT. This codes for CASRPSGTGFVLSGNTIYF.